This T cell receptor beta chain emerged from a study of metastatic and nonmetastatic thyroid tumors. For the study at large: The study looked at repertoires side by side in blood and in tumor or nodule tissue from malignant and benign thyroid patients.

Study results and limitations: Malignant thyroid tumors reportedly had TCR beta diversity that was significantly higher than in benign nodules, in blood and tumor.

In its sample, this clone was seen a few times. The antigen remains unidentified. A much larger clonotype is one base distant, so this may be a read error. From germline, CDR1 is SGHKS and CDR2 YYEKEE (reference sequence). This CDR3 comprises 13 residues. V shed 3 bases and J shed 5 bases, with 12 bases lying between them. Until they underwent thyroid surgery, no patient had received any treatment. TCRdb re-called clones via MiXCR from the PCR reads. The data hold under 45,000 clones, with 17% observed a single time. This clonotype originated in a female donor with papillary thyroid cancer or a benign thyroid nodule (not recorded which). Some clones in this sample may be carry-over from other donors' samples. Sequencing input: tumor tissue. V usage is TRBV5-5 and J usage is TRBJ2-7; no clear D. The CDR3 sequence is CASSSTRCHEQYF. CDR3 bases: TGTGCCAGCAGCTCGACCCGGTGCCACGAGCAGTACTTC.